This TCR beta chain was sequenced during a study of control samples from healthy donors and cancer patients. Measured with immunoSEQ multiplex PCR; TCRdb has only the in-frame clones, and not every one. Altogether some 150,000 clones are present, 75% to 95% being singletons, with the ten largest covering 3% to 3.5%. The sequence was obtained from a man aged 25-40 years in good health. Sequenced sample: blood.

CDR3 coding DNA: TGTGCCAGCGCGACAGGGAGTAGTGGCTACACCTTC. It is translated as CASATGSSGYTF. The J gene is TRBJ1-2, the V gene TRBV25-1, with 7 bases identical to TRBD1. The ends lost 8 bases at V and 7 bases at J; junction bases unmatched: 7. The CDR3 is 12 residues long. Germline loops: CDR1 MGHDK, CDR2 SYGVNS.